Shown below are 27 T cell receptor beta chains from a single sample sequenced in a study of blood T cell repertoires in COVID-19. Assay: immunoSEQ multiplex PCR; the TCRdb copy retains only in-frame clones and omits some. The profile shows about 210,000 clones, 84% of them singletons. Sequenced: peripheral blood. The origin of the receptors is a woman aged 50 to 65 with active or convalescent COVID-19.

The V and J genes are TRBV19 and TRBJ2-3; D might be TRBD1 (6 bases). CDR3 size: 14 residues. Trimming took 4 bases from V and 5 from J, leaving 13 bases between them. Germline lookup yields CDR1 LNHDA and CDR2 SQIVND (reference sequence). The CDR3 reads CASSKGERGDTQYF. The CDR3, as DNA: TGTGCCAGTAGTAAGGGGGAAAGAGGAGATACGCAGTATTTT.

The chain is built from TRBV3-1 (or the pseudogene TRBV3-2) and TRBJ2-5; the match to TRBD2 covers 9 bases. Germline V gene sequence: CDR1 LGHDT, CDR2 YNNKEL (reference sequence). V lost 5 bases to trimming and J lost 3 bases; unmatched junction nucleotides: 10. The CDR3 consists of 16 residues. This chain's CDR3 is CASSGYLAGAKETQYF. The CDR3 nucleotides are TGTGCCAGCAGCGGCTACTTAGCGGGGGCGAAAGAGACCCAGTACTTC.

This chain links TRBV5-5 with TRBJ1-5, with a weak D call TRBD1 (6 bases). V dropped 4 bases and J dropped 7 bases, with 15 bases sitting between them. Per the germline V gene, CDR1 is SGHKS and CDR2 is YYEKEE (reference sequence). The length of the CDR3 is 14 residues. The CDR3 region is CASSPGAGVQPQHF. CDR3 sequence (DNA): TGTGCCAGCAGCCCCGGGGCAGGGGTCCAGCCCCAGCATTTT.

The chain carries TRBV7-2 and TRBJ2-1; possibly TRBD1 for D (6 bases). The V gene's germline CDR1 is SGHTA and CDR2 FQGNSA. Deletions cut 3 bases from V and 7 bases from J, with 13 bases between. The CDR3 has 14 residues. CDR3 region: CASSFRPDRNEQFF. The CDR3 DNA follows: TGTGCCAGCAGCTTCCGACCCGACAGGAATGAGCAGTTCTTC.

V usage is TRBV15 and J usage is TRBJ1-5; TRBD1 might be the D (6 bases). Germline loops: CDR1 LNHNV, CDR2 YYDKDF (reference sequence). This CDR3 has 15 residues. The V gene lost 0 bases and the J gene lost 2 bases, with 8 bases spanning the gap. The CDR3 nucleotides are TGTGCCACCAGCAGAGAGCACAGGGGCAATCAGCCCCAGCATTTT. It is translated as CATSREHRGNQPQHF.

The genes are TRBV6-1 and TRBJ1-6; D remains unclear. CDR1 MNHNS and CDR2 SASEGT come from the germline V gene. The CDR3 is made up of 14 amino acids. Deletions cut 0 bases from V and 9 bases from J, with 9 bases between. CDR3 loop: CASSEASERSPLHF. Here the CDR3 DNA reads TGTGCCAGCAGTGAAGCGAGTGAACGTTCACCCCTCCACTTT.

V is TRBV7-3 and J is TRBJ2-3, with D uncertain. Trimming cost V 2 bases and J 0 bases, with 9 bases left between them. CDR3 length equals 15 residues. Looked up from germline, CDR1 is SGHTA and CDR2 is FQGTGA. For the CDR3, the DNA is TGTGCCAGCAGCTTAGCCCCCGGGAGCACAGATACGCAGTATTTT. It translates to CASSLAPGSTDTQYF.

The chain links TRBV28 to TRBJ1-3; D gene unclear. CDR1 is MDHEN and CDR2 is SYDVKM in the germline V gene. Trimming pared 3 bases from V and 2 bases from J, leaving 23 bases between. The CDR3 extends over 19 amino acids. The CDR3 reads CASSLLSSGLGSTGNTIYF. In nucleotides, the CDR3 is TGTGCCAGCAGTTTGCTATCCTCGGGATTGGGGTCAACTGGAAACACCATATATTTT.

The J gene is TRBJ2-7, the V gene TRBV6-2 or TRBV6-3; the D gene is possibly TRBD1 (6 bases). With 5 bases removed from V and 4 bases from J, the gap between germline ends came to 15 bases. The germline V gene has CDR1 MNHEY and CDR2 SVGEGT. The CDR3 runs 14 residues. CDR3 nucleotide sequence: TGTGCCAGCAGTAGATGGGGACACGAGTACGAGCAGTACTTC. The encoded protein is CASSRWGHEYEQYF.

The chain combines TRBV19 with TRBJ2-3; D is undetermined. Deletions cut 9 bases from V and 6 bases from J, with 10 bases between. The CDR3 totals 11 residues. From germline, CDR1 is LNHDA and CDR2 SQIVND (reference sequence). Written as DNA, the CDR3 is TGTGCCAGCGCTGTGGAGGATACGCAGTATTTT. It yields the protein CASAVEDTQYF.

Here the CDR3 reads CASSERQGQGINSPLHF. The CDR3 DNA is TGTGCCAGCAGCGAGCGGCAAGGCCAAGGGATTAATTCACCCCTCCACTTT. V usage is TRBV5-5 and J usage is TRBJ1-6; no definite D call. Trimming shortened V by 4 bases and J by 6 bases, and 20 bases separated the two germline ends. The CDR3 is made up of 17 amino acids. CDR1 is SGHKS and CDR2 is YYEKEE in the germline V gene (reference sequence).

The chain is built from TRBV28 and TRBJ2-7, with 10 bases aligning to TRBD2. The CDR3 sequence is 14 residues long. Germline assignment: CDR1 MDHEN and CDR2 SYDVKM. CDR3 nucleotides: TGTGCCAGCAGTCGGACCGGGACTAGCGCGATTCGCGCAGTC. Protein product: CASSRTGTSAIRAV.

The chain carries TRBV30 and TRBJ2-5; TRBD2 agrees at 10 bases. The germline V gene has CDR1 GTSNPN and CDR2 SVGIG (reference sequence). This CDR3 spans 13 amino acids. Trimming removed 0 bases from V and 7 bases from J; junction bases left unmatched: 2. The CDR3 region is CAWSVQREGTQYF. CDR3 bases: TGTGCCTGGAGTGTACAGCGGGAGGGGACCCAGTACTTC. Full variable domain (remainder filled in from reference TRBV30 and TRBJ2-5): SQTIHQWPATLVQPVGSPLSLECTVEGTSNPNLYWYRQAAGRGLQLLFYSVGIGQISSEVPQNLSASRPQDRQFILSSKKLLLSDSGFYLCAWSVQREGTQYFGPGTRLLVL.

The genes are TRBV10-3 and TRBJ1-2; 8 bases map to TRBD1. Looked up from germline, CDR1 is ENHRY and CDR2 is SYGVKD. Trimming at V came to 0 bases and at J to 7 bases, leaving 4 bases not matched to a gene. The CDR3 consists of 14 residues. This CDR3 is CAISESSGTGGYTF. The CDR3 nucleotides read TGTGCCATCAGTGAGTCCAGCGGGACAGGTGGCTACACCTTC.

This CDR3 reads CASTRKSSYNSPLHF. CDR3 bases: TGTGCCAGCACCAGGAAGAGCTCCTATAATTCACCCCTCCACTTT. The V and J genes are TRBV28 and TRBJ1-6; no definite D call. CDR3 size: 15 residues. Looked up from germline, CDR1 is MDHEN and CDR2 is SYDVKM. V was cut by 7 bases and J by 0 bases, with 10 bases left in between. Variable domain in full (rest from reference TRBV28 and TRBJ1-6): DVKVTQSSRYLVKRTGEKVFLECVQDMDHENMFWYRQDPGLGLRLIYFSYDVKMKEKGDIPEGYSVSREKKERFSLILESASTNQTSMYLCASTRKSSYNSPLHFGNGTRLTVT.

The V and J genes are TRBV18 and TRBJ1-5; 7 positions agree with TRBD1. This CDR3 is 14 amino acids long. J gave up 4 bases and V 5 bases, and 5 bases lay outside the gene matches. From germline, CDR1 is KGHSH and CDR2 LQKENI. The CDR3 DNA sequence: TGTGCCAGCTCATCCAGGGGGACGAATCAGCCCCAGCATTTT. It specifies CASSSRGTNQPQHF.

The chain employs TRBV7-3 and TRBJ2-5; 10 positions agree with TRBD2. CDR3 length: 16 residues. Looked up from germline, CDR1 is SGHTA and CDR2 is FQGTGA. Unmatched junction bases numbered 6, after V lost 1 base and J lost 4 bases. The CDR3 is CASSLNRAGGRETQYF. Written as DNA, the CDR3 is TGTGCCAGCAGCTTAAATAGAGCGGGAGGGCGAGAGACCCAGTACTTC.

This chain joins TRBV18 and TRBJ1-1; D call uncertain. V was clipped by 0 bases and J by 2 bases, with 7 bases between them. Germline V gene sequence: CDR1 KGHSH, CDR2 LQKENI. This CDR3 contains 14 residues. CDR3 coding DNA: TGTGCCAGCTCACCACCCGCCAGAAACACTGAAGCTTTCTTT. Its translation is CASSPPARNTEAFF.

This rearrangement joins TRBV5-1 to TRBJ2-3, with a possible D match to TRBD2 (6 bases). V lost 3 bases and J lost 2, with 10 bases in between. Germline V gene sequence: CDR1 SGHRS, CDR2 YFSETQ. The CDR3 spans 14 residues. This CDR3 reads CASSSGLPTDTQYF. The CDR3 DNA follows: TGCGCCAGCAGCTCCGGACTACCCACAGATACGCAGTATTTT.

The genes are TRBV28 and TRBJ1-1; 8 bases align to TRBD1. Per germline, CDR1 MDHEN and CDR2 SYDVKM. This CDR3 has 12 residues. V lost 3 bases to trimming and J lost 11 bases; unmatched junction nucleotides: 5. The CDR3 nucleotides are TGTGCCAGCAGTTTCGCAGGGGGCGATGCTTTCTTT. Protein sequence: CASSFAGGDAFF.

V gene TRBV9 combines with J gene TRBJ2-2, with D tentatively TRBD1 (5 bases). There are 16 residues in the CDR3. CDR1 and CDR2 from the germline V gene are SGDLS and YYNGEE. With 0 bases removed from V and 0 bases from J, the gap between germline ends came to 9 bases. CDR3 bases: TGTGCCAGCAGCGTAGGCCCAGGGACGAACACCGGGGAGCTGTTTTTT. Protein sequence: CASSVGPGTNTGELFF. The full variable domain, in which reference TRBV9 and TRBJ2-2 provide the parts outside the CDR3, is DSGVTQTPKHLITATGQRVTLRCSPRSGDLSVYWYQQSLDQGLQFLIQYYNGEERAKGNILERFSAQQFPDLHSELNLSSLELGDSALYFCASSVGPGTNTGELFFGEGSRLTVL.

The gene calls are TRBV7-3 and TRBJ2-1; a possible D gene is TRBD2 (5 bases). The V end was cut by 5 bases, the J end by 0 bases, with 11 bases between. The CDR3 is made up of 15 amino acids. CDR1 SGHTA and CDR2 FQGTGA come from the germline V gene. The CDR3 loop is CASSPKRSSYNEQFF. DNA for the CDR3: TGTGCCAGCAGCCCAAAGCGGAGCTCCTACAATGAGCAGTTCTTC.

This clone showed up just once. The rearrangement uses TRBV5-6 and TRBJ1-2; D call uncertain. Germline V gene sequence: CDR1 SGHDT, CDR2 YYEEEE. The CDR3 covers 13 residues. V lost 2 bases, J lost 7 bases, and 12 bases lay in between. The CDR3 coding sequence is TGTGCCAGCAGCTTCCCCGGCCGCGGTGGCTACACCTTC. This gives the protein CASSFPGRGGYTF.

This clone was seen more than once but under ten times. The chain couples TRBV28 to TRBJ2-3; 9 nucleotides align to TRBD1. Germline values: CDR1 MDHEN, CDR2 SYDVKM. The junction had 10 bases not matched to a gene; V was cut back by 3 bases and J by 6 bases. This CDR3 has 16 residues. CDR3 coding DNA: TGTGCCAGCAGTTTCATGGACAGGGGTATACCGGATACGCAGTATTTT. The encoded protein is CASSFMDRGIPDTQYF.

The chain combines TRBV28 with TRBJ1-1, with D uncertain. There are 14 residues in the CDR3. Germline V gene sequence: CDR1 MDHEN, CDR2 SYDVKM. Trimming removed 7 bases from V and 1 base from J, with 13 bases in between. This CDR3 reads CASTVLERNTEAFF. CDR3 DNA: TGTGCCAGCACTGTACTCGAAAGGAACACTGAAGCTTTCTTT.

Details on this clone: Different DNA sequences within this sample yield the same CDR3. CDR3 sequence: CASSLQGSEQYV. In nucleotides, the CDR3 is TGTGCCAGCAGTTTGCAGGGCTCCGAGCAGTACGTC. This chain joins TRBV28 and TRBJ2-7; maybe TRBD1 (5 bases). V was pared by 3 bases and J by 6 bases, with 9 bases between. Germline V CDR1 and CDR2: MDHEN, SYDVKM. This CDR3 region has 12 residues.

This clone was seen a single time. The chain combines TRBV7-9 with TRBJ2-6; the match to TRBD2 covers 7 bases. The CDR3 spans 14 residues. Looked up from germline, CDR1 is SEHNR and CDR2 is FQNEAQ (reference sequence). After removal of 10 bases from V and 0 bases from J, the junction contained 3 bases not matched to a gene. The CDR3 DNA is TGTGCCACATCGGGGGGCTCTGGGGCCAACGTCCTGACTTTC. As protein: CATSGGSGANVLTF.